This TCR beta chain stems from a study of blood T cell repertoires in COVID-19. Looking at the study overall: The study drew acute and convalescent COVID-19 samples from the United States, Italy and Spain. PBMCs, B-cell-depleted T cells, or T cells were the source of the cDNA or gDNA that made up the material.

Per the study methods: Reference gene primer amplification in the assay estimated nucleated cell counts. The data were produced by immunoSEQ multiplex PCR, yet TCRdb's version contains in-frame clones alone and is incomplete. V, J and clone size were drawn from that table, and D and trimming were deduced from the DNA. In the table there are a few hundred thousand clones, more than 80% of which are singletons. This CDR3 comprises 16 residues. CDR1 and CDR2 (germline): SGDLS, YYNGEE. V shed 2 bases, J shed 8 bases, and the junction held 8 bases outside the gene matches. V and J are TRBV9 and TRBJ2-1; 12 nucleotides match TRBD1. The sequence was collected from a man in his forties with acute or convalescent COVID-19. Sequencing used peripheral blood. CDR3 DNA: TGTGCCAGCAGCGTCTCGGGGACAGGGGGCAACGATGAGCAGTTCTTC. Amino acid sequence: CASSVSGTGGNDEQFF.